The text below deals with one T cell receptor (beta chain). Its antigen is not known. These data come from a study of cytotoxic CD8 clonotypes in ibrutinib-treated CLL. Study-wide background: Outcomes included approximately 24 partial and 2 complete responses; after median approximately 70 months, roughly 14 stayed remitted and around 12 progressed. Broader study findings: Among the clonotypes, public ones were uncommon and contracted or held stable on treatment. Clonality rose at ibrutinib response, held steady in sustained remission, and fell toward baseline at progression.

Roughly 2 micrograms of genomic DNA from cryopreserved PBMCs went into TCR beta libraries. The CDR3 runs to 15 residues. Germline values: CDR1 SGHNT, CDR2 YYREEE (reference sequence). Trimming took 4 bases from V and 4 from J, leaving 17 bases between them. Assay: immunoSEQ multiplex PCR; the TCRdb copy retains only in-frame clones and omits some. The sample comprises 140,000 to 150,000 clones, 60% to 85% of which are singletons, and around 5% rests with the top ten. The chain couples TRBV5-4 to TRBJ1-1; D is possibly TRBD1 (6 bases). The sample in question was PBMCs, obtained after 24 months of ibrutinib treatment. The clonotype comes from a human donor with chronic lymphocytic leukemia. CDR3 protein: CASSGGRGTGTEAFF. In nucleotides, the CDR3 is TGTGCCAGCAGCGGGGGGCGGGGGACGGGCACTGAAGCTTTCTTT.